A selection of T cell receptor beta chains follows, all from one sample in a study of blood T cell repertoires in COVID-19. Sequenced by immunoSEQ multiplex PCR; TCRdb stores in-frame clones only, minus some. The sample consists of 200,000 to 300,000 clones, 75% to 90% of them appearing once. Sample: PBMCs or T cells enriched from blood (not recorded which). The receptors originated from a woman under 40 who had recovered from COVID-19. CDR3s include the opening cysteine and the closing phenylalanine or tryptophan. D genes are given only for firm matches. Some rows have no size entry. The others give once, few or many, or a class for an expanded clone.

cdr3_aa: CASSLRQGMNTEAFF
cdr3_nt: TGTGCCAGCAGCCTCCGACAGGGAATGAACACTGAAGCTTTCTTT
j_call: TRBJ1-1
clone_size: -
v_call: TRBV11-1
d_call: TRBD1

cdr3_aa: CASSTHRSTGELFF
cdr3_nt: TGTGCCAGCAGTACCCACAGGAGCACCGGGGAGCTGTTTTTT
j_call: TRBJ2-2
clone_size: -
v_call: TRBV27
d_call: -

cdr3_aa: CAWSVAGVSEQFF
cdr3_nt: TGTGCCTGGAGTGTAGCGGGAGTTAGTGAGCAGTTCTTC
j_call: TRBJ2-1
clone_size: -
v_call: TRBV30
d_call: TRBD2

cdr3_aa: CASSAPRYATNEKLFF
cdr3_nt: TGTGCCAGCAGCGCCCCTCGCTATGCAACTAATGAAAAACTGTTTTTT
j_call: TRBJ1-4
clone_size: once
v_call: TRBV7-9
d_call: -

cdr3_aa: CSASGQLSSYNSPLHF
cdr3_nt: TGCAGTGCTAGTGGGCAACTAAGCTCCTATAATTCACCCCTCCACTTT
j_call: TRBJ1-6
clone_size: -
v_call: TRBV20-1
d_call: -

cdr3_aa: CASSSRDRVSNTGELFF
cdr3_nt: TGCGCCAGCAGCTCCAGGGACAGGGTCTCGAACACCGGGGAGCTGTTTTTT
j_call: TRBJ2-2
clone_size: -
v_call: TRBV5-1
d_call: TRBD1

cdr3_aa: CASSFGGPYEKLFF
cdr3_nt: TGTGCCAGCAGCTTTGGAGGGCCTTATGAAAAACTGTTTTTT
j_call: TRBJ1-4
clone_size: -
v_call: TRBV11-2
d_call: -

cdr3_aa: CASSVGQGLQFF
cdr3_nt: TGTGCCAGCAGTGTAGGACAGGGTCTGCAGTTCTTC
j_call: TRBJ2-1
clone_size: -
v_call: TRBV28
d_call: TRBD1

cdr3_aa: CASSIPGATQYF
cdr3_nt: TGTGCCAGCAGCATACCAGGGGCTACGCAGTATTTT
j_call: TRBJ2-3
clone_size: -
v_call: TRBV11-3
d_call: -

cdr3_aa: CSVGQVNTGELFF
cdr3_nt: TGCAGCGTTGGACAGGTTAACACCGGGGAGCTGTTTTTT
j_call: TRBJ2-2
clone_size: once
v_call: TRBV29-1
d_call: -

cdr3_aa: CAWSVITGPSDNEQFF
cdr3_nt: TGTGCCTGGAGTGTAATAACAGGGCCGTCTGACAATGAGCAGTTCTTC
j_call: TRBJ2-1
clone_size: few
v_call: TRBV30
d_call: -

cdr3_aa: CASSAEQGAGGYTF
cdr3_nt: TGTGCCAGCAGTGCTGAACAGGGGGCAGGTGGCTACACCTTC
j_call: TRBJ1-2
clone_size: -
v_call: TRBV27
d_call: TRBD1

cdr3_aa: CASSSSGGGYTEAFF
cdr3_nt: TGTGCCAGCAGCTCCTCCGGCGGGGGATACACTGAAGCTTTCTTT
j_call: TRBJ1-1
clone_size: once
v_call: TRBV7-9
d_call: -

cdr3_aa: CASSAGTGPESLHF
cdr3_nt: TGTGCCAGCAGTGCCGGGACAGGGCCCGAGTCCCTCCACTTT
j_call: TRBJ1-6
clone_size: once
v_call: TRBV27
d_call: TRBD1

cdr3_aa: CASSFAGTSAYNEQFF
cdr3_nt: TGTGCCAGCAGCTTCGCCGGGACTAGCGCCTACAATGAGCAGTTCTTC
j_call: TRBJ2-1
clone_size: once
v_call: TRBV7-2
d_call: TRBD2

cdr3_aa: CASSYTGTQPQHF
cdr3_nt: TGTGCCAGCAGTTATACAGGGACTCAGCCCCAGCATTTT
j_call: TRBJ1-5
clone_size: -
v_call: TRBV6-2/TRBV6-3
d_call: -

cdr3_aa: CASRAGQGRETQYF
cdr3_nt: TGCGCCAGCAGGGCTGGACAGGGGAGGGAGACCCAGTACTTC
j_call: TRBJ2-5
clone_size: once
v_call: TRBV5-1
d_call: TRBD1

cdr3_aa: CASSSDSDYGYTF
cdr3_nt: TGTGCCAGCAGTTCGGACAGTGACTATGGCTACACCTTC
j_call: TRBJ1-2
clone_size: few
v_call: TRBV6-6
d_call: -

cdr3_aa: CASSPYGQGQETQYF
cdr3_nt: TGCGCCAGCAGCCCTTACGGACAGGGGCAAGAGACCCAGTACTTC
j_call: TRBJ2-5
clone_size: -
v_call: TRBV4-1
d_call: TRBD1

cdr3_aa: CASSLSGGSNEKLFF
cdr3_nt: TGTGCCAGCAGTCTCTCCGGGGGATCAAATGAAAAACTGTTTTTT
j_call: TRBJ1-4
clone_size: -
v_call: TRBV28
d_call: -

cdr3_aa: CASSSATSRGNFGELFF
cdr3_nt: TGTGCCAGTAGTTCCGCGACTAGCCGGGGGAACTTCGGGGAGCTGTTTTTT
j_call: TRBJ2-2
clone_size: -
v_call: TRBV19
d_call: TRBD2

cdr3_aa: CATSRDLQGAPGTDTQYF
cdr3_nt: TGTGCCACCAGCAGAGATCTCCAGGGGGCGCCGGGCACAGATACGCAGTATTTT
j_call: TRBJ2-3
clone_size: -
v_call: TRBV15
d_call: TRBD1

cdr3_aa: CASSLRLAGGRDNEQFF
cdr3_nt: TGCGCCAGCAGCTTGAGACTAGCGGGAGGCAGAGACAATGAGCAGTTCTTC
j_call: TRBJ2-1
clone_size: -
v_call: TRBV5-1
d_call: TRBD2

cdr3_aa: CASSPSTGNEKLFF
cdr3_nt: TGTGCCAGCAGCCCGTCGACAGGGAATGAAAAACTGTTTTTT
j_call: TRBJ1-4
clone_size: once
v_call: TRBV7-9
d_call: TRBD1

cdr3_aa: CASSQDVGTEINYGYTF
cdr3_nt: TGTGCCAGCAGCCAAGATGTGGGGACAGAGATTAACTATGGCTACACCTTC
j_call: TRBJ1-2
clone_size: -
v_call: TRBV14
d_call: TRBD1

cdr3_aa: CASSHTGTSGEQYF
cdr3_nt: TGTGCCAGCAGCCATACCGGGACTAGCGGAGAGCAGTACTTC
j_call: TRBJ2-7
clone_size: -
v_call: TRBV3-1/TRBV3-2
d_call: TRBD2

cdr3_aa: CASSLFSARNQPQHF
cdr3_nt: TGTGCCAGCAGTTTGTTCAGCGCCCGCAATCAGCCCCAGCATTTT
j_call: TRBJ1-5
clone_size: -
v_call: TRBV27
d_call: -

cdr3_aa: CASTGGDTSPLHF
cdr3_nt: TGTGCCAGCACCGGGGGGGACACTTCACCCCTCCACTTT
j_call: TRBJ1-6
clone_size: -
v_call: TRBV25-1
d_call: -

cdr3_aa: CASSLETSGRGADTQYF
cdr3_nt: TGTGCTAGCAGCTTAGAGACTAGCGGGAGAGGCGCAGATACGCAGTATTTT
j_call: TRBJ2-3
clone_size: -
v_call: TRBV7-7
d_call: TRBD2

cdr3_aa: CASSVLQGLNTEAFF
cdr3_nt: TGTGCCAGCAGCGTCCTACAGGGTCTGAACACTGAAGCTTTCTTT
j_call: TRBJ1-1
clone_size: -
v_call: TRBV9
d_call: -

cdr3_aa: CASSQDRRGGRQRNQPQHF
cdr3_nt: TGCGCCAGCAGCCAAGATCGTAGAGGGGGCAGGCAAAGGAATCAGCCCCAGCATTTT
j_call: TRBJ1-5
clone_size: -
v_call: TRBV4-3
d_call: TRBD1

cdr3_aa: CASSDPQGAVGELFF
cdr3_nt: TGTGCCAGCAGCGATCCACAGGGGGCGGTCGGGGAGCTGTTTTTT
j_call: TRBJ2-2
clone_size: -
v_call: TRBV11-3
d_call: TRBD1

cdr3_aa: CASSQDRWQTGKKTYEQYF
cdr3_nt: TGCGCCAGCAGCCAAGACCGCTGGCAAACCGGGAAAAAGACCTACGAGCAGTACTTC
j_call: TRBJ2-7
clone_size: once
v_call: TRBV4-3
d_call: -

cdr3_aa: CASSAGLPGEAFF
cdr3_nt: TGTGCCAGCAGTGCAGGGTTACCGGGTGAAGCTTTCTTT
j_call: TRBJ1-1
clone_size: -
v_call: TRBV2
d_call: -

cdr3_aa: CASSLNRAVPNEQFF
cdr3_nt: TGTGCCAGCAGCTTAAACAGGGCCGTTCCCAATGAGCAGTTCTTC
j_call: TRBJ2-1
clone_size: -
v_call: TRBV7-3
d_call: -

cdr3_aa: CATSRGGESEAFF
cdr3_nt: TGTGCCACCAGCAGAGGGGGCGAGTCAGAAGCTTTCTTT
j_call: TRBJ1-1
clone_size: -
v_call: TRBV15
d_call: -

cdr3_aa: CASSPRQAYNEQFF
cdr3_nt: TGTGCCAGCAGCCCACGACAGGCCTACAATGAGCAGTTCTTC
j_call: TRBJ2-1
clone_size: -
v_call: TRBV7-9
d_call: -

cdr3_aa: CASSIQTGATFSEQYF
cdr3_nt: TGTGCCAGTAGTATCCAGACAGGGGCTACTTTCTCCGAGCAGTACTTC
j_call: TRBJ2-7
clone_size: -
v_call: TRBV19
d_call: TRBD1

cdr3_aa: CASSLDTSSYNSPLHF
cdr3_nt: TGTGCCAGCAGTTTGGACACGAGCTCCTATAATTCACCCCTCCACTTT
j_call: TRBJ1-6
clone_size: -
v_call: TRBV28
d_call: -

cdr3_aa: CASSRTADGGANVLTF
cdr3_nt: TGTGCCAGTAGCCGGACTGCCGACGGTGGGGCCAACGTCCTGACTTTC
j_call: TRBJ2-6
clone_size: few
v_call: TRBV19
d_call: -